This note documents a single TCR beta chain sequence. The CDR3 has 14 residues. Trimming took 6 bases from V and 3 from J, leaving 11 bases between them. Per the germline V gene, CDR1 is LGHNT and CDR2 is FRNRAP. The entry originates in a study of shared clonotypes between healthy human individuals. Repertoires were generated with immunoSEQ multiplex PCR, while TCRdb's copy carries only in-frame clones and drops some. This table has about 470,000 clones, about 76% appearing once. Input material: PBMCs. This receptor was obtained from a woman in her forties in good health. Some clones in this sample may be carry-over from other donors' samples. The chain is built from TRBV12-5 and TRBJ2-2, with a possible D match to TRBD1 (6 bases). CDR3 in DNA: TGTGCTAGTGGCCGGACAGAGTACACCGGGGAGCTGTTTTTT. This codes for CASGRTEYTGELFF.